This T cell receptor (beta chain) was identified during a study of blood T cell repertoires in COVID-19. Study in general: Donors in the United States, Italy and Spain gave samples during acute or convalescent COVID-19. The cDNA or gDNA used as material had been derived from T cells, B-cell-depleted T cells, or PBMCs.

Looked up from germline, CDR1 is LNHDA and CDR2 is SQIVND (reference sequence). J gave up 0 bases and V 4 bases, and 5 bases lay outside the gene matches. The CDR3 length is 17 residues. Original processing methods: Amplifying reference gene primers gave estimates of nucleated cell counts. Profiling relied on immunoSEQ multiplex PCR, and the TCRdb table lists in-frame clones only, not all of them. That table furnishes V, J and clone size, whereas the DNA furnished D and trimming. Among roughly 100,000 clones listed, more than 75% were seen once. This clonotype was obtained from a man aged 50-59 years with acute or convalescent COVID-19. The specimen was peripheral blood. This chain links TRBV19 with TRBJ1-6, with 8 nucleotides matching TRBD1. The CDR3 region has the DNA TGTGCCAGTAGTACGGGACAGGCATTCTCCTATAATTCACCCCTCCACTTT. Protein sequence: CASSTGQAFSYNSPLHF. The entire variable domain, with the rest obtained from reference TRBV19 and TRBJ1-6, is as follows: DGGITQSPKYLFRKEGQNVTLSCEQNLNHDAMYWYRQDPGQGLRLIYYSQIVNDFQKGDIAEGYSVSREKKESFPLTVTSAQKNPTAFYLCASSTGQAFSYNSPLHFGNGTRLTVT.